This entry concerns a single TCR beta chain. What it binds is not known. This sample is drawn from a study of CD8 T cells in ankylosing spondylitis. TCRdb processed the 5' RACE reads anew with MiXCR; each CDR3 protein has one entry. The sample carries over 200,000 distinct CDR3 sequences, under 12% recorded once. Findings and limits, study-wide: A CD8+ phenotype characterized the disease-linked clones, which were relatively rare in peripheral blood. Clones tied to disease were said to be significantly enriched in matched ankylosing spondylitis synovial fluid. Characteristic of ankylosing spondylitis blood, it appeared, was a TCR beta motif comprising about eight highly homologous variants.

The sequenced sample was blood, either unsorted or a sorted T cell fraction (not recorded which). The sequence was collected from a male donor with ankylosing spondylitis or in good health (not recorded which).

The chain's CDR3 is CSARDLGDTQYF. CDR3 nucleotides: TGCAGTGCTAGAGATCTCGGAGATACGCAGTATTTT. This sequence joins TRBV20-1 and TRBJ2-3; D not resolved. CDR1 is DFQATT, CDR2 SNEGSKA, per germline (reference sequence). The CDR3 sequence is 12 residues long. Trimming cost V 0 bases and J 5 bases, with 6 bases left between them.